This TCR beta chain was found in a study of STAT3 mutations in large granular lymphocyte leukemia. This clone was seen more than once but under ten times. Antigen: not known. The protocol was immunoSEQ multiplex PCR, while the TCRdb copy is restricted to in-frame clones and leaves out a portion. Of 12,000 or so clones listed, about 85% are singletons. This CDR3 has 16 amino acids. V gave up 4 bases and J gave up 2 bases; unmatched junction bases: 8. Per germline, CDR1 SGDLS and CDR2 YYNGEE. Study-wide points: Every T-LGLL patient had at least one immunodominant TCRbeta clonotype.

This sequence joins TRBV9 and TRBJ2-3; 9 bases agree with TRBD2. The TCR sequence derives from an elderly man with T-cell large granular lymphocyte leukemia. Some clones in this sample may be carry-over from other donors' samples. The sequencing input was peripheral blood mononuclear cells. The DNA for the CDR3 is TGTGCCAGCAGCAAACAGGCGGGGGGGCTCACAGATACGCAGTATTTT. Amino acids: CASSKQAGGLTDTQYF.